This T cell receptor (beta chain) was profiled in a study of blood T cell repertoires in COVID-19. Study in general: The United States, Italy and Spain were the sources of the acute and convalescent COVID-19 samples. T cells, B-cell-depleted T cells, or PBMCs provided the cDNA or gDNA that served as material.

Methods used by the authors: Reference gene primer amplification yielded estimated nucleated cell counts. The protocol was immunoSEQ multiplex PCR, while the TCRdb copy is restricted to in-frame clones and leaves out a portion. V, J and clone size are those of that table, while D and trimming were read from the DNA. The table lists a few hundred thousand clones, around 90% of them singletons. Germline CDR1 and CDR2: LGHNA and YSLEER. The ends were cut back, 4 bases at V and 2 bases at J, with 18 bases in the middle. CDR3 size: 17 residues. Source material: peripheral blood. The rearrangement links TRBV4-3 to TRBJ2-1; weak D call: TRBD2 (6 bases). This sequence originates from a young woman who had recovered from COVID-19. In DNA, the CDR3 is TGCGCCAGCAGCCGAAATCTCGCGGACTACGCCTACAATGAGCAGTTCTTC. Translating it yields CASSRNLADYAYNEQFF.